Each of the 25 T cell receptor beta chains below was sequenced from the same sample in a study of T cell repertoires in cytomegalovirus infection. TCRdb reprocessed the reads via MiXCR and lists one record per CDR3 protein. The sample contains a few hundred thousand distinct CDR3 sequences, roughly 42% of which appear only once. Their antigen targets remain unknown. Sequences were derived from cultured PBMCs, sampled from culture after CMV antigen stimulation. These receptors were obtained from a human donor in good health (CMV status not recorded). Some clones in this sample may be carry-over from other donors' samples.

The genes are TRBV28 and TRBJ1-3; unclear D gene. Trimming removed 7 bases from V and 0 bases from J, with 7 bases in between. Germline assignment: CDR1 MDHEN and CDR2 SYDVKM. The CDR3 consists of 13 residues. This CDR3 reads CASIQSSGNTIYF. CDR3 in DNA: TGTGCCAGCATCCAGAGCTCTGGAAACACCATATATTTT.

The CDR3 sequence is CASSETGGQETQYF. The CDR3 DNA reads as TGTGCCAGCAGTGAAACAGGGGGGCAAGAGACCCAGTACTTC. The V gene is TRBV6-1, the J gene TRBJ2-5; TRBD1 aligns across 8 bases. The V gene end was trimmed by 2 bases and the J gene end by 2 bases; junction bases not matched to a gene: 1. Germline V gene lookup returns CDR1 MNHNS and CDR2 SASEGT. The CDR3 is made up of 14 amino acids.

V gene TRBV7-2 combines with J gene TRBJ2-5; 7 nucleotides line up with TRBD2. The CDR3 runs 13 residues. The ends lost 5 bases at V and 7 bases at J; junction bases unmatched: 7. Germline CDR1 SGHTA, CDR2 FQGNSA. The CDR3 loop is CASSPGLVGTQYF. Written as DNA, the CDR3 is TGTGCCAGCAGCCCCGGACTAGTAGGGACCCAGTACTTC.

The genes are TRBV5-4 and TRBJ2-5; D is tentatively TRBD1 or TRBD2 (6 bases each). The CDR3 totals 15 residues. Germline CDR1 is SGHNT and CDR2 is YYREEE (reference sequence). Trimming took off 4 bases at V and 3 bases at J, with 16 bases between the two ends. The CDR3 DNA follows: TGTGCCAGCAGCCAGGACAGAAGGGGGGAAGAGACCCAGTACTTC. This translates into CASSQDRRGEETQYF.

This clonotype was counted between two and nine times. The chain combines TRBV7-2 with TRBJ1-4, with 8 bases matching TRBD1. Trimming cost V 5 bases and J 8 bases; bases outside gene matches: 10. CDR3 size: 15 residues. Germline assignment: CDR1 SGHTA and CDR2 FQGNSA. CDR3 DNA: TGTGCCAGCAGCCTATCCCCCGGGACAGGAGAAAAACTGTTTTTT. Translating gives CASSLSPGTGEKLFF.

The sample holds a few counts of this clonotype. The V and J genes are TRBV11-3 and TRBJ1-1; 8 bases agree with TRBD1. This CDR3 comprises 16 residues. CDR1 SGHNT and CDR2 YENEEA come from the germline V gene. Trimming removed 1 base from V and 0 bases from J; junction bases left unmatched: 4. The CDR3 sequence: CASSLGQGAMNTEAFF. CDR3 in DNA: TGTGCCAGCAGCTTAGGTCAGGGGGCCATGAACACTGAAGCTTTCTTT. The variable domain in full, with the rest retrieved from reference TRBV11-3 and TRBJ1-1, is EAGVVQSPRYKIIEKKQPVAFWCNPISGHNTLYWYLQNLGQGPELLIRYENEEAVDDSQLPKDRFSAERLKGVDSTLKIQPAELGDSAVYLCASSLGQGAMNTEAFFGQGTRLTVV.

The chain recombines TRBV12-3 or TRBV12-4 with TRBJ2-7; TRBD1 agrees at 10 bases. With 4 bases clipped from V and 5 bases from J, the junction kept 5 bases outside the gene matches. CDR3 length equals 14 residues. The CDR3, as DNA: TGTGCCAGCAGTTCCTCCGGGACAGGGGACGAGCAGTACTTC. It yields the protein CASSSSGTGDEQYF.

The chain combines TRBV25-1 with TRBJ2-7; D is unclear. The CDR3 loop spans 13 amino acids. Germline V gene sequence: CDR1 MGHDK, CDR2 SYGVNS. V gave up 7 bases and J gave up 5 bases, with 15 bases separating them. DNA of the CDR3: TGTGCCAGCAAACGGCACGGTGGGGACGAGCAGTACTTC. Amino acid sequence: CASKRHGGDEQYF.

The CDR3 region is CSAYSNIQYF. The CDR3 DNA is TGCAGTGCTTACTCAAACATTCAGTACTTC. The V gene is TRBV20-1, the J gene TRBJ2-4; D not resolved. The CDR3 consists of 10 residues. CDR1 is DFQATT, CDR2 SNEGSKA, per germline (reference sequence). V was trimmed by 5 bases and J by 6 bases, leaving 5 bases between them.

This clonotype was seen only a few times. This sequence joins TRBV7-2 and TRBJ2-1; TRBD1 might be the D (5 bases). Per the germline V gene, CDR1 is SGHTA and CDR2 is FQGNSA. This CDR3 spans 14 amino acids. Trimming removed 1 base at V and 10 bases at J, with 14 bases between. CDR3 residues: CASSLGRWGWEQFF. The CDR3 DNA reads TGTGCCAGCAGCTTAGGGCGGTGGGGCTGGGAGCAGTTCTTC.

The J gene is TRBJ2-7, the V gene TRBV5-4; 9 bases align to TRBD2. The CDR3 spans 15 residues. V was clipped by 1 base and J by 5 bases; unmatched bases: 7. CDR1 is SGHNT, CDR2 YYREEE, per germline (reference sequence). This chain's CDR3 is CASSLRLAGAHEQYF. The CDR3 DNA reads TGTGCCAGCAGCTTGCGATTAGCGGGAGCCCACGAGCAGTACTTC.

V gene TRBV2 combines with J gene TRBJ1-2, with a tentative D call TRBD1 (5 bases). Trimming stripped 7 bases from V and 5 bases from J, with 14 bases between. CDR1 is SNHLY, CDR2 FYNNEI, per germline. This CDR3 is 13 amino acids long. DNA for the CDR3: TGTGCCAGCACTCGCGGGGCGATATATGGCTACACCTTC. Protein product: CASTRGAIYGYTF.

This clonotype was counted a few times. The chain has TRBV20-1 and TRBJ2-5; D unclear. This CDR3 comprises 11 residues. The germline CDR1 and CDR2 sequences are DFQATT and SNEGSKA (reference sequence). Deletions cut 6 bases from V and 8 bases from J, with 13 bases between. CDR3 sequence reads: CSANLRRTQYF. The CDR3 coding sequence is TGCAGTGCAAACCTACGACGTACCCAGTACTTC.

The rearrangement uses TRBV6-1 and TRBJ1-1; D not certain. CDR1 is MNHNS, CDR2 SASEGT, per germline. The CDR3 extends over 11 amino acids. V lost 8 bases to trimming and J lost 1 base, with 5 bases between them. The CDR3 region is CASSGNTEAFF. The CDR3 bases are TGTGCCAGCTCAGGGAACACTGAAGCTTTCTTT.

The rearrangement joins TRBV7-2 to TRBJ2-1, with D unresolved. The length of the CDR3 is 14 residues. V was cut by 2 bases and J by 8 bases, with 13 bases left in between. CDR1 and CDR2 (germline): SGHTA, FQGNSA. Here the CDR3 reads CASSLLVGRDEQFF. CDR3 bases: TGTGCCAGCAGCTTACTAGTTGGAAGAGATGAGCAGTTCTTC.

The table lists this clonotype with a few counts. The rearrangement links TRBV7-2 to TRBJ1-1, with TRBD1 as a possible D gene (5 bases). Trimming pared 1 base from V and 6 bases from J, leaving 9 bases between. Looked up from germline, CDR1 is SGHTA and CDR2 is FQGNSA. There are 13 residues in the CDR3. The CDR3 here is CASSLGGFAEAFF. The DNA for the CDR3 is TGTGCCAGCAGCTTAGGGGGGTTCGCTGAAGCTTTCTTT.

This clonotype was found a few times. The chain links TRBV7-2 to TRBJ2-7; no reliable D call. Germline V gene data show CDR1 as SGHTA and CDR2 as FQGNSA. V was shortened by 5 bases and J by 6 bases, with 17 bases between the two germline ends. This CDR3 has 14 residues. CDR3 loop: CASSPTAFSPEQYF. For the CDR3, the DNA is TGTGCCAGCAGCCCCACAGCGTTTTCCCCCGAGCAGTACTTC.

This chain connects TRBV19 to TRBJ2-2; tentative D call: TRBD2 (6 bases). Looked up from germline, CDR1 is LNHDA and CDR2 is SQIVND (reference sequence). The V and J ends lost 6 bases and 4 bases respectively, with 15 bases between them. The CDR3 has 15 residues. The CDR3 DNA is TGTGCCAGTAGGGAGGGTACCACCACCACCGGGGAGCTGTTTTTT. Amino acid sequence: CASREGTTTTGELFF.

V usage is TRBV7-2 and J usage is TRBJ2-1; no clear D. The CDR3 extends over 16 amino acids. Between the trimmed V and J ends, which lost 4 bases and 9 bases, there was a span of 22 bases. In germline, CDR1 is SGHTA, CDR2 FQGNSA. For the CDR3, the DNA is TGTGCCAGCAGCTCCGTGGGCGGTGGAGTGATGGGTGAGCAGTTCTTC. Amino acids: CASSSVGGGVMGEQFF.

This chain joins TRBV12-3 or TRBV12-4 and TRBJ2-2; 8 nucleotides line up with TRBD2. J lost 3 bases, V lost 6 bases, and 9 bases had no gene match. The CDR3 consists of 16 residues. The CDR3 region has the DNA TGTGCCAGCAGGTCGACTAGCGTACTCCACACCGGGGAGCTGTTTTTT. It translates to CASRSTSVLHTGELFF.

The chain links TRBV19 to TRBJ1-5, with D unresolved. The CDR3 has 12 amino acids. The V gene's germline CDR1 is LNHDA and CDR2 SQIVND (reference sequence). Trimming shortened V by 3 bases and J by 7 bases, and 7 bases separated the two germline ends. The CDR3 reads CASSIPSQPQHF. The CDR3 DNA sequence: TGTGCCAGTAGTATTCCCTCCCAGCCCCAGCATTTT.

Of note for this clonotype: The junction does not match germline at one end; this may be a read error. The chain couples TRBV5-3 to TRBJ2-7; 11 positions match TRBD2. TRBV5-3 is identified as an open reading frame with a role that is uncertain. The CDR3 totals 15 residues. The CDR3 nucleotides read TGTGCCAGCAGCTTGGATCCTAGCGGGAGGCGCGAGCAGTACTTC. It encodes CASSLDPSGRREQYF.

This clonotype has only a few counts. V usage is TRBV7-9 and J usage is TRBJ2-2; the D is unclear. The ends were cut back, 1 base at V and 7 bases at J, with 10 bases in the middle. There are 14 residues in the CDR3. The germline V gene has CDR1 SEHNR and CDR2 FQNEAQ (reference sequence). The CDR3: CASSLGAPVGELFF. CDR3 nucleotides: TGTGCCAGCAGCTTAGGCGCCCCAGTCGGGGAGCTGTTTTTT. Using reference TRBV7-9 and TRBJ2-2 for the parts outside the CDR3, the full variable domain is DTGVSQNPRHKITKRGQNVTFRCDPISEHNRLYWYRQTLGQGPEFLTYFQNEAQLEKSRLLSDRFSAERPKGSFSTLEIQRTEQGDSAMYLCASSLGAPVGELFFGEGSRLTVL.

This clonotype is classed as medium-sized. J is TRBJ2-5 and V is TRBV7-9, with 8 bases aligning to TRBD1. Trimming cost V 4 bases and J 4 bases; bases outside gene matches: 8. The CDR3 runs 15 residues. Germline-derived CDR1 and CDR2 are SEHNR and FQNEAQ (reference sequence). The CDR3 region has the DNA TGTGCCAGCAGCTCGCCCGGACAGGGCGTAGAGACCCAGTACTTC. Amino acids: CASSSPGQGVETQYF.

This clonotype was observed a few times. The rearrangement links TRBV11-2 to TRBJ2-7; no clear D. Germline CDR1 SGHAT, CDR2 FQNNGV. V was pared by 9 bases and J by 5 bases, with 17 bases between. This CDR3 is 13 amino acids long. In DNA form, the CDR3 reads TGTGCCAGTTCGATTGGGGTACGTGACGAGCAGTACTTC. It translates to CASSIGVRDEQYF.